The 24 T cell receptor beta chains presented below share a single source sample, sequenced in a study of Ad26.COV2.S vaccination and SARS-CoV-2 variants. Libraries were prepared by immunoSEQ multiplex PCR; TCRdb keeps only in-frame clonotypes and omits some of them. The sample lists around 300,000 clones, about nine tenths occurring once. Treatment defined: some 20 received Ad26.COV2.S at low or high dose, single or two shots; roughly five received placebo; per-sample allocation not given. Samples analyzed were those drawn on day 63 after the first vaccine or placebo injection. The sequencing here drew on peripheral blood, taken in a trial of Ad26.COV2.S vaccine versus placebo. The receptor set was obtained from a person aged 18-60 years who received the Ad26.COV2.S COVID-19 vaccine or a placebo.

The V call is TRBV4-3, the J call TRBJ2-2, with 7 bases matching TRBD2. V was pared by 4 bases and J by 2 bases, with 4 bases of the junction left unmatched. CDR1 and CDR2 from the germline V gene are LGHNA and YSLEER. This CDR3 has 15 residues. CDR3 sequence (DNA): TGCGCCAGCAGCCGACTAGCAGCTAACACCGGGGAGCTGTTTTTT. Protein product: CASSRLAANTGELFF.

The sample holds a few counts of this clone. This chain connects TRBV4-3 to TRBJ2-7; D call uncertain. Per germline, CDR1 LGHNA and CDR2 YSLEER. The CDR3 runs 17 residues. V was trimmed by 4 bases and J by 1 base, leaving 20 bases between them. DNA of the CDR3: TGCGCCAGCAGCCCGAGCCTGGATCGGGTCGCTTCCTACGAGCAGTACTTC. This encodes CASSPSLDRVASYEQYF.

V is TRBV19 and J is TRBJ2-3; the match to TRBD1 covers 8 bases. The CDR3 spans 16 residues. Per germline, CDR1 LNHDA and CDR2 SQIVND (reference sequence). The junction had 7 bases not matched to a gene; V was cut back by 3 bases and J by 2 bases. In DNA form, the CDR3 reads TGTGCCAGTAGTATCCGGACAGGGTCGTTCACAGATACGCAGTATTTT. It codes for CASSIRTGSFTDTQYF.

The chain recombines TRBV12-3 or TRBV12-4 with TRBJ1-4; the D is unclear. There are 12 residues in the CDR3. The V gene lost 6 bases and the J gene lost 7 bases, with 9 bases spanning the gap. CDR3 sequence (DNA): TGTGCCAGCAGGGACCAGACTGAAAAACTGTTTTTT. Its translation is CASRDQTEKLFF.

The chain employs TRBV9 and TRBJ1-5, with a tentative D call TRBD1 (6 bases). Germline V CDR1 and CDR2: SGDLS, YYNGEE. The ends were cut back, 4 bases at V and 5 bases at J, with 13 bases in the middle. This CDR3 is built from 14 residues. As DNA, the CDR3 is TGTGCCAGCAGCCCGGAAGGGGGGTATCAGCCCCAGCATTTT. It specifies CASSPEGGYQPQHF.

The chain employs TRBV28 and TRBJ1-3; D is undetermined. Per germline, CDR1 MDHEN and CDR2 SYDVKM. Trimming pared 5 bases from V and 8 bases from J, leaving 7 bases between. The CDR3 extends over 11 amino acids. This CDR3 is CASSRWDTIYF. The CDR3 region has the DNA TGTGCCAGCAGTCGGTGGGACACCATATATTTT.

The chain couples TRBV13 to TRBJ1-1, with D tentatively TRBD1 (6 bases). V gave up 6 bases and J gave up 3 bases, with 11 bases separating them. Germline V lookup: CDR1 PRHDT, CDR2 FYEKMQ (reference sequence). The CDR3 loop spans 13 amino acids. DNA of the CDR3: TGTGCCAGCAGGGACAGCGCTTACACTGAAGCTTTCTTT. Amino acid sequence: CASRDSAYTEAFF.

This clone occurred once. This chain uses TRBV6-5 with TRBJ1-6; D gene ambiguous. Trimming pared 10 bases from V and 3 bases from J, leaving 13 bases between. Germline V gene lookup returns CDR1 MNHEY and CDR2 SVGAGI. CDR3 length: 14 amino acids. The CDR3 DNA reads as TGTGCCATCCCCGGGATTCTCTATAATTCACCCCTCCACTTT. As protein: CAIPGILYNSPLHF.

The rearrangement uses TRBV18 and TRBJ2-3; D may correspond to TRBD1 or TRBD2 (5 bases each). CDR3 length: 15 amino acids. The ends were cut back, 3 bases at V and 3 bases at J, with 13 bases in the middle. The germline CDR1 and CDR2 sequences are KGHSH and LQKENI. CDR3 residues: CASSPGLAGTDTQYF. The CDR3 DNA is TGTGCCAGCTCACCGGGGCTAGCCGGGACAGATACGCAGTATTTT.

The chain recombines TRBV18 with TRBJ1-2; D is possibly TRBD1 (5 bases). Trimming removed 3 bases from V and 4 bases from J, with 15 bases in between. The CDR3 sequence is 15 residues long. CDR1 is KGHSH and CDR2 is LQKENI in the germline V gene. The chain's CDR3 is CASSPASGQLYGYTF. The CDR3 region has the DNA TGTGCCAGCTCACCGGCTAGTGGACAACTCTATGGCTACACCTTC.

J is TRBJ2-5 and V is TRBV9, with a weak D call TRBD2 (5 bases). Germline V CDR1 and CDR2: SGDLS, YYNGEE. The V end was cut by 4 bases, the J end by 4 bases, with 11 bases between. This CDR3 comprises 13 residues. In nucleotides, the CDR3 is TGTGCCAGCAGCCCCACGGCGGGAGAGACCCAGTACTTC. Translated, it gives CASSPTAGETQYF.

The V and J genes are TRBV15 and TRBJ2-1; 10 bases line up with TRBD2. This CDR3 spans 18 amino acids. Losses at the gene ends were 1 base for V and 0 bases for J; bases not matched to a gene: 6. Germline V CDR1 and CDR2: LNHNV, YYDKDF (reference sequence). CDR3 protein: CATSRGLAGGFSYNEQFF. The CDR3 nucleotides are TGTGCCACCAGCAGAGGTTTAGCGGGAGGCTTCTCCTACAATGAGCAGTTCTTC.

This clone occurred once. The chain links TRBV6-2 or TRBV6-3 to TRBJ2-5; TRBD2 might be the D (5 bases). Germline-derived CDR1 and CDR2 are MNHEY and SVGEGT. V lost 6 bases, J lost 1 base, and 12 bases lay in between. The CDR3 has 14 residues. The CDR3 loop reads CASRYQRSQETQYF. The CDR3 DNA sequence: TGTGCCAGCAGATACCAGCGGAGCCAAGAGACCCAGTACTTC.

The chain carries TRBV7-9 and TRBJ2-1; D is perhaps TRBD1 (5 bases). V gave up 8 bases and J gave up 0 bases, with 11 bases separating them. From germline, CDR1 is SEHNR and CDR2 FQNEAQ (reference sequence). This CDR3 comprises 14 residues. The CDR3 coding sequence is TGTGCCAGCCAGGGCCCGAGCTCCTACAATGAGCAGTTCTTC. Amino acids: CASQGPSSYNEQFF.

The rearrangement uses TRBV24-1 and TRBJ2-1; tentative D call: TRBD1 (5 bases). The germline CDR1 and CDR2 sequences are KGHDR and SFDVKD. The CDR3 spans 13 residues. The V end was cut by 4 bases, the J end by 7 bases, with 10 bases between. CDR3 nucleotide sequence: TGTGCCACCAGTGACCCCAGGGTTAATGAGCAGTTCTTC. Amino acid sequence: CATSDPRVNEQFF.

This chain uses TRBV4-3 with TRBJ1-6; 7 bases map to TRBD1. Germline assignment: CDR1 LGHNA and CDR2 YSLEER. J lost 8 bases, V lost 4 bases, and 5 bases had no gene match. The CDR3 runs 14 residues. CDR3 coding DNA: TGCGCCAGCAGCCCCGGGACAGATTATTCACCCCTCCACTTT. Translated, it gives CASSPGTDYSPLHF.

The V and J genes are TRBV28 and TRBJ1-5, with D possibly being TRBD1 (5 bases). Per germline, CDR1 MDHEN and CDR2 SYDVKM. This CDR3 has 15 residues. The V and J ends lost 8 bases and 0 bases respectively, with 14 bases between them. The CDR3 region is CASSGHSYSNQPQHF. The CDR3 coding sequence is TGTGCCAGCTCCGGACATTCCTATAGCAATCAGCCCCAGCATTTT. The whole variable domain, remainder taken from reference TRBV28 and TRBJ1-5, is DVKVTQSSRYLVKRTGEKVFLECVQDMDHENMFWYRQDPGLGLRLIYFSYDVKMKEKGDIPEGYSVSREKKERFSLILESASTNQTSMYLCASSGHSYSNQPQHFGDGTRLSIL.

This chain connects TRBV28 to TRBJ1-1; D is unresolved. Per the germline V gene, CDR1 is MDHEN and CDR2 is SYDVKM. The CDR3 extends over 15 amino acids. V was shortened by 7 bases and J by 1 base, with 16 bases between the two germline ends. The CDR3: CASIGEFYANTEAFF. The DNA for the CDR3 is TGTGCCAGCATCGGGGAATTTTATGCGAACACTGAAGCTTTCTTT.

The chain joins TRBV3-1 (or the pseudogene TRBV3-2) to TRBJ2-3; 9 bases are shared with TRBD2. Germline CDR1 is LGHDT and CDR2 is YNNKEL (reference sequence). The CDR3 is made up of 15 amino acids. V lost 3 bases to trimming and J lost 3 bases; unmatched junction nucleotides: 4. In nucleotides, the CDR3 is TGTGCCAGCAGCCATAGTAGCGGGGGAACAGATACGCAGTATTTT. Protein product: CASSHSSGGTDTQYF.

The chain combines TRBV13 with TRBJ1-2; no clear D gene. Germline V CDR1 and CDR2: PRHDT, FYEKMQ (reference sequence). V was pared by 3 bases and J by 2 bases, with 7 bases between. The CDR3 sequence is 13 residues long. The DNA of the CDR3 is TGTGCCAGCAGCTTCCCGGGAAACTATGGCTACACCTTC. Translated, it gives CASSFPGNYGYTF.

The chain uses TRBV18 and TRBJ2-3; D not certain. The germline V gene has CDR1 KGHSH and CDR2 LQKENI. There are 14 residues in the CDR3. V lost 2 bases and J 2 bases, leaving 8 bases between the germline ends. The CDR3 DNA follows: TGTGCCAGCTCACCAAGAGTGGCCACAGATACGCAGTATTTT. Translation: CASSPRVATDTQYF.

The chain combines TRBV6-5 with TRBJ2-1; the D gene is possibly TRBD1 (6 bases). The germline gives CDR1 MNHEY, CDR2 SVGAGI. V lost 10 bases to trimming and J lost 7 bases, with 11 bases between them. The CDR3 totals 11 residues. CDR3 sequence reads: CATTQGNEQFF. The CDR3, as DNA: TGTGCCACTACCCAGGGGAATGAGCAGTTCTTC.

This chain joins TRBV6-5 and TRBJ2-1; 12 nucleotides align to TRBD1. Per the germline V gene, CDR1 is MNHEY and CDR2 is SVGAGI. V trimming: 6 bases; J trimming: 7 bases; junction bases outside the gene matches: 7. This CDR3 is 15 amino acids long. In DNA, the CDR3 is TGTGCCAGCAGGGCCGGGACAGGGGGCATAAATGAGCAGTTCTTC. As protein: CASRAGTGGINEQFF.

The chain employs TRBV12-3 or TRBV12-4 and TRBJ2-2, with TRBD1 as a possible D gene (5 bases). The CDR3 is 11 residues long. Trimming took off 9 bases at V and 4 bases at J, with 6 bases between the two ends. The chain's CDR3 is CASDSTGELFF. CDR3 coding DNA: TGTGCCAGTGACAGCACCGGGGAGCTGTTTTTT.